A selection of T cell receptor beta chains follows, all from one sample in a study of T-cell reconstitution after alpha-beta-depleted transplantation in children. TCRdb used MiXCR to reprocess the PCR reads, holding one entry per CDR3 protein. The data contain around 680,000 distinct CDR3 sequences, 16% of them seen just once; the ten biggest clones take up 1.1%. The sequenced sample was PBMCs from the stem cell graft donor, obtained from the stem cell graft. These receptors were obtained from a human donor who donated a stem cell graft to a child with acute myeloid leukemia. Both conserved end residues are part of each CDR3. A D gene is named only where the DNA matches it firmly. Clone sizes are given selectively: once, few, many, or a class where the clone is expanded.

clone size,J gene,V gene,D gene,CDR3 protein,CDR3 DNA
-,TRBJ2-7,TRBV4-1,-,CASSQDSGDPYEQYF,TGCGCCAGCAGCCAAGATTCGGGGGATCCCTACGAGCAGTACTTC
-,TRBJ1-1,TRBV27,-,CASSPNPGYTEAFF,TGTGCCAGCAGTCCCAACCCAGGGTACACTGAAGCTTTCTTT
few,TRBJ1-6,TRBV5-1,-,CASSPGTGTGTNSPLHF,TGCGCCAGCAGCCCCGGTACAGGGACGGGGACCAATTCACCCCTCCACTTT
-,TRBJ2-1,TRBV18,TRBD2,CASSPQTTAGTSGGGSYNEQFF,TGTGCCAGCTCACCACAAACGACTGCCGGGACTAGCGGGGGGGGGTCCTACAATGAGCAGTTCTTC
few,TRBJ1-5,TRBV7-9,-,CASSADSVNQPQHF,TGTGCCAGCAGCGCGGACAGCGTCAATCAGCCCCAGCATTTT
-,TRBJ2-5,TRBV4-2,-,CASSQEAEETQYF,TGTGCCAGCAGCCAAGAGGCAGAAGAGACCCAGTACTTC
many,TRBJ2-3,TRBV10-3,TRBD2,CAISGRTSGGTDTQYF,TGTGCCATCAGTGGCCGGACTAGCGGGGGCACAGATACGCAGTATTTT
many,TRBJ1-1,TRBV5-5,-,CASSTWGAARTEAFF,TGTGCCAGCAGCACCTGGGGAGCCGCGAGGACTGAAGCTTTCTTT
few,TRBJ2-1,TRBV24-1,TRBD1,CATSAPAGQGYYNEQFF,TGTGCCACCAGTGCCCCGGCGGGACAGGGATACTACAATGAGCAGTTCTTC
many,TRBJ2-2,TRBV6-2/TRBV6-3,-,CASSTLRGTTGELFF,TGTGCCAGCAGTACATTGCGAGGCACCACCGGGGAGCTGTTTTTT
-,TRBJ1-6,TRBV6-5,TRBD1,CASSHPGQKTPVHF,TGTGCCAGCAGTCACCCGGGACAGAAAACCCCCGTCCACTTT
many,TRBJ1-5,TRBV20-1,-,CSATLGSGRNQPQHF,TGCAGTGCTACATTAGGTTCAGGCCGCAATCAGCCCCAGCATTTT
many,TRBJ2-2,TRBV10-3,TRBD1,CATDPGQDNTGELFF,TGTGCCACCGACCCCGGACAGGATAACACCGGGGAGCTGTTTTTT
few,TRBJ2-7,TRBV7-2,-,CASSSQGRYLGEQYF,TGTGCCAGCAGTTCTCAGGGACGCTATCTGGGCGAGCAGTACTTC
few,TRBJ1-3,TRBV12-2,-,CASRLRRSSSGNTIYF,TGTGCAAGTCGCTTAAGGCGCTCGAGCTCTGGAAACACCATATATTTT
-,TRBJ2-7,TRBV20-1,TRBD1,CSAGDRGNEQYF,TGCAGTGCTGGGGACAGGGGAAACGAGCAGTACTTC
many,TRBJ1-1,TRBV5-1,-,CASSLGGRMNTEAFF,TGCGCCAGCAGCTTGGGAGGCAGGATGAACACTGAAGCTTTCTTT
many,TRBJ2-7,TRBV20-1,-,CSARSGYEQYF,TGCAGTGCTAGATCCGGGTACGAGCAGTACTTC
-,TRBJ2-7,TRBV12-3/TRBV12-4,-,CASSIGQFYEQYF,TGTGCCAGCAGTATTGGACAGTTCTACGAGCAGTACTTC
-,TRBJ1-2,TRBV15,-,CATSRETDGYTF,TGTGCCACCAGCAGGGAGACGGATGGCTACACCTTC
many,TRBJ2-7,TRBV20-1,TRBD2,CSARGLASFDEQYF,TGCAGTGCTAGGGGACTAGCATCTTTCGACGAGCAGTACTTC
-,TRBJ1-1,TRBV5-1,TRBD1,CASKRTGTQTEAFF,TGCGCCAGCAAACGGACAGGGACACAAACTGAAGCTTTCTTT
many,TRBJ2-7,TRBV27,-,CASSPTGNLYEQYF,TGTGCCAGCAGTCCTACAGGGAACCTCTACGAGCAGTACTTC